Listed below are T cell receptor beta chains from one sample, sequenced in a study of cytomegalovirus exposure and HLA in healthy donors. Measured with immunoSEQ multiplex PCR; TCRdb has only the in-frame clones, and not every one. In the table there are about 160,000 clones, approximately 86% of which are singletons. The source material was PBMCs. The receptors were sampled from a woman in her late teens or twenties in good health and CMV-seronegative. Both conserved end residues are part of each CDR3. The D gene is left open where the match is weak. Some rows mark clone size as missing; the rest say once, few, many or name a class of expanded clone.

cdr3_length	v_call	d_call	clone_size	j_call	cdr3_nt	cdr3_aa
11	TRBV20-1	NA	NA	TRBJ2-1	TGCAGTGCTAGAGGGGGAGGTGAGCAGTTCTTC	CSARGGGEQFF
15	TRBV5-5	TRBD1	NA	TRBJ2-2	TGTGCCAGCAGCTTTAGGGACAGGGTCGCCGGGGAGCTGTTTTTT	CASSFRDRVAGELFF
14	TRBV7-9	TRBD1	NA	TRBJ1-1	TGTGCCAGCAGCCATACAGGGGGCGGGAAAGAAGCTTTCTTT	CASSHTGGGKEAFF
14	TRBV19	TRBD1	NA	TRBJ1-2	TGTGCCAGTAGTGGGGCACAGGGGGCCTATGGCTACACCTTC	CASSGAQGAYGYTF
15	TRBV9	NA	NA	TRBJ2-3	TGTGCCAGCAGCGCAGATGCTGGTTTCACAGATACGCAGTATTTT	CASSADAGFTDTQYF
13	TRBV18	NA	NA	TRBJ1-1	TGTGCCAGCTCACAGGGACAAAACACTGAAGCTTTCTTT	CASSQGQNTEAFF
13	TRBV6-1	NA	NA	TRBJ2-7	TGTGCCAGCAGTGACTTCCCTCGGGACGAGCAGTACTTC	CASSDFPRDEQYF
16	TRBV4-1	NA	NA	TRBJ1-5	TGCGCCAGCAGCCCACACCCTACAGGGAGCAATCAGCCCCAGCATTTT	CASSPHPTGSNQPQHF
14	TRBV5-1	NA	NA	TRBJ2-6	TGCGCCAGCAGCCCCAGCTCTGGGGCCAACGTCCTGACTTTC	CASSPSSGANVLTF
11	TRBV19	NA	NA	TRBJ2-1	TGTGCCAGTAGGGCTCGCAATGAGCAGTTCTTC	CASRARNEQFF
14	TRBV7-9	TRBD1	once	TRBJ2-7	TGTGCCAGCAGCTACAGGGGTCTTTCCTACGAGCAGTACTTC	CASSYRGLSYEQYF
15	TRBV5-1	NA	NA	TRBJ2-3	TGCGCCAGCAGCTTGTACTATTCTAGCACAGATACGCAGTATTTT	CASSLYYSSTDTQYF
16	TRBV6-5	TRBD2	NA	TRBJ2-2	TGTGCCAGCAGTTTTAGCGGGAGCGGGCGTGCCGGGGAGCTGTTTTTT	CASSFSGSGRAGELFF
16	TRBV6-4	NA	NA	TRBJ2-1	TGTGCCAGCTCATCCGAAGTTAATCGGGGGTGGGATGAGCAGTTCTTC	CASSSEVNRGWDEQFF
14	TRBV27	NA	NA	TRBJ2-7	TGTGCCAGCAGTTCCTGGGCCCGGTTATACGAGCAGTACTTC	CASSSWARLYEQYF
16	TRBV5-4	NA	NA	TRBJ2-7	TGTGCCAGCAGCGGGGAACTAGGGCTAAGCTCCTACGAGCAGTACTTC	CASSGELGLSSYEQYF
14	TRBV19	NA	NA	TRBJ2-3	TGTGCCAGTAGTATTCTATTATCGCCAGATACGCAGTATTTT	CASSILLSPDTQYF
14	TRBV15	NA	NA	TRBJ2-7	TGTGCCACCAGCAGAGGCTTGGAGGGACACGAGCAGTACTTC	CATSRGLEGHEQYF
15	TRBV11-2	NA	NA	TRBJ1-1	TGTGCCAGCAGCTTGGTGACAGACTCGAACACTGAAGCTTTCTTT	CASSLVTDSNTEAFF
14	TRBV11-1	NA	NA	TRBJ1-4	TGTGCCAGCAGCTTTAGTCTAATGGATGAAAAACTGTTTTTT	CASSFSLMDEKLFF
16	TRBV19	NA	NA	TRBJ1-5	TGTGCCAGTAGTATAGGTGCCCGCGGAGGTAATCAGCCCCAGCATTTT	CASSIGARGGNQPQHF
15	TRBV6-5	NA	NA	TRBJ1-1	TGTGCCAGCAGTTACGGCGGCCGTCTCCACACTGAAGCTTTCTTT	CASSYGGRLHTEAFF
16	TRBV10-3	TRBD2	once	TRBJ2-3	TGTGCCATCAGTGGGTCAAAGGGAGGGCCCTCAGATACGCAGTATTTT	CAISGSKGGPSDTQYF
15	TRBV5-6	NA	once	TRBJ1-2	TGTGCCAGCAGCTGGATCCAGGGTACGCGCTATGGCTACACCTTC	CASSWIQGTRYGYTF
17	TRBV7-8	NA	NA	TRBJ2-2	TGTGCCAGCAGCCTGTCTTATTGGCCGCTGAACACCGGGGAGCTGTTTTTT	CASSLSYWPLNTGELFF
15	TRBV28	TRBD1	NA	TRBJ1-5	TGTGCCAGCAGTTCTAAGGGGACAGCCAATCAGCCCCAGCATTTT	CASSSKGTANQPQHF
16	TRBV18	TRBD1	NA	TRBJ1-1	TGTGCCAGCTTCACGGTGGGGGACAGGGGTGGCACTGAAGCTTTCTTT	CASFTVGDRGGTEAFF
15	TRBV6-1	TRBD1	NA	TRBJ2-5	TGTGCCAGCAGTCTACAGGGGACGTTACAGATGACCCAGTACTTC	CASSLQGTLQMTQYF
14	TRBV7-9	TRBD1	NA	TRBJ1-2	TGTGCCAGCAGCTTAGTAACAGGGGTCGATGGCTACACCTTC	CASSLVTGVDGYTF
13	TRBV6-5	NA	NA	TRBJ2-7	TGTGCCAGCAGTTTTCAGGGCCCCTACGAGCAGTACTTC	CASSFQGPYEQYF
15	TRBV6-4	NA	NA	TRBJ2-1	TGTGCCAGCAGTCTGACTACGGGGGACTGGAATGAGCAGTTCTTC	CASSLTTGDWNEQFF
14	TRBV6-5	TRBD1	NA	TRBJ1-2	TGTGCCAGCAGTCCGGGACAGGCTACCCGTGGCTACACCTTC	CASSPGQATRGYTF
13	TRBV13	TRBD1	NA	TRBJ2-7	TGTGCCAGCAGCCGGGACAGGGGTTACGAGCAGTACTTC	CASSRDRGYEQYF